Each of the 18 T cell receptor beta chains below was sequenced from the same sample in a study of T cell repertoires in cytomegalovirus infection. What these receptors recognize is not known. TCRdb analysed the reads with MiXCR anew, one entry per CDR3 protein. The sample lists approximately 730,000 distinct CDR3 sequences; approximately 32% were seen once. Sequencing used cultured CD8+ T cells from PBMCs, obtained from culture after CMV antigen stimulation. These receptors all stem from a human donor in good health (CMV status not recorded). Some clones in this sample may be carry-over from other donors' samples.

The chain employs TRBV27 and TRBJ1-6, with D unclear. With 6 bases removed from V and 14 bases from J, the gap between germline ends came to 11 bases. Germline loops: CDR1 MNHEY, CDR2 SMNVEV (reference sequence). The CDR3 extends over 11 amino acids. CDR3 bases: TGTGCCAGCAGCCTGGACGGGACCCTCCACTTT. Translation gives CASSLDGTLHF.

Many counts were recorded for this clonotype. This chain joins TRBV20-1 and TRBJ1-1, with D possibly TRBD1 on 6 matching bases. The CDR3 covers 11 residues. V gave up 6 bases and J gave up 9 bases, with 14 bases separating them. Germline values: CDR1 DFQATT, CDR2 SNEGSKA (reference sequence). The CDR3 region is CSAEWGAQAFF. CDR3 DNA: TGCAGTGCGGAGTGGGGGGCTCAAGCTTTCTTT.

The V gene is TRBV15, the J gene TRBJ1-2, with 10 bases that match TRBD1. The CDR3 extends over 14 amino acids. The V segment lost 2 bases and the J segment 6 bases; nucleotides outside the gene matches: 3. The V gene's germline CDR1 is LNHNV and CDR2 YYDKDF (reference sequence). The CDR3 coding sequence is TGTGCCACCAGCAGACGGGACAGGGGTAATGGCTACACCTTC. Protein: CATSRRDRGNGYTF. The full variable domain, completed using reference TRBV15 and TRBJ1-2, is DAMVIQNPRYQVTQFGKPVTLSCSQTLNHNVMYWYQQKSSQAPKLLFHYYDKDFNNEADTPDNFQSRRPNTSFCFLDIRSPGLGDTAMYLCATSRRDRGNGYTFGSGTRLTVV.

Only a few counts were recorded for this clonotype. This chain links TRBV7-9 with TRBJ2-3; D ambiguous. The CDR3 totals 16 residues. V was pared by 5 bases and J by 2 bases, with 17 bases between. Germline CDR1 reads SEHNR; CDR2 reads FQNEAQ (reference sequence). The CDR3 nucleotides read TGTGCCAGCAGCACCTCCGGGCCACTAAACACAGATACGCAGTATTTT. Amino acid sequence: CASSTSGPLNTDTQYF.

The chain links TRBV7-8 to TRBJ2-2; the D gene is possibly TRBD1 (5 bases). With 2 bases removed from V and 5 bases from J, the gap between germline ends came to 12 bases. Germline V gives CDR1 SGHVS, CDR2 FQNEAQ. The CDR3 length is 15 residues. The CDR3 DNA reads TGTGCCAGCAGCTTACCCGACAGAACTACCGGGGAGCTGTTTTTT. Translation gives CASSLPDRTTGELFF. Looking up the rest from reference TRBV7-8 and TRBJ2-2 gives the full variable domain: GAGVSQSPRYKVAKRGQDVALRCDPISGHVSLFWYQQALGQGPEFLTYFQNEAQLDKSGLPSDRFFAERPEGSVSTLKIQRTQQEDSAVYLCASSLPDRTTGELFFGEGSRLTVL.

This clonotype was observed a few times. The CDR3 DNA is TGCAGTGCCGCGCGGATCAATCAGCCCCAGCATTTT. The encoded protein is CSAARINQPQHF. The chain links TRBV20-1 to TRBJ1-5, with D uncertain. There are 12 residues in the CDR3. V lost 6 bases, J lost 3 bases, and 9 bases lay in between. From germline, CDR1 is DFQATT and CDR2 SNEGSKA (reference sequence).

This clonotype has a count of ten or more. CDR3 sequence (DNA): TGTGCCAGCAGGGTCGAGAGGGGGGCACGCTCCACTGAAGCTTTCTTT. Amino acid sequence: CASRVERGARSTEAFF. The chain combines TRBV7-9 with TRBJ1-1, with D possibly matching TRBD1 (6 bases). Germline CDR1 is SEHNR and CDR2 is FQNEAQ (reference sequence). V was cut by 6 bases and J by 4 bases, with 21 bases left in between. The CDR3 is made up of 16 amino acids.

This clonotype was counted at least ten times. CDR3 sequence (DNA): TGTGCCAGCAGTTCAAGGACTAGCGGGGGCCAGGAGAAACGCACAGATACGCAGTATTTT. It yields the protein CASSSRTSGGQEKRTDTQYF. The chain uses TRBV6-6 and TRBJ2-3; 13 bases map to TRBD2. This CDR3 comprises 20 residues. V dropped 4 bases and J dropped 1; count of bases not matched to a gene: 14. The germline gives CDR1 MNHNY, CDR2 SVGAGI (reference sequence).

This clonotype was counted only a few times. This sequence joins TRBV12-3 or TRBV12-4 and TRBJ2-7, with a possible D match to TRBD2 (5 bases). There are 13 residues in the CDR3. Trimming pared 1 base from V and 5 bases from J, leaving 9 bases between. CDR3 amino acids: CASSLGGFHEQYF. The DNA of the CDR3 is TGTGCCAGCAGTTTAGGAGGGTTCCACGAGCAGTACTTC.

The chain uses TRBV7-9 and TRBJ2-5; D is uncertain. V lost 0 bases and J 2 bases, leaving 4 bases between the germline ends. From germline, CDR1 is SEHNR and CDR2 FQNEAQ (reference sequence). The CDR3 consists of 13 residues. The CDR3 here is CASSLATQETQYF. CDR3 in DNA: TGTGCCAGCAGCTTAGCGACACAAGAGACCCAGTACTTC.

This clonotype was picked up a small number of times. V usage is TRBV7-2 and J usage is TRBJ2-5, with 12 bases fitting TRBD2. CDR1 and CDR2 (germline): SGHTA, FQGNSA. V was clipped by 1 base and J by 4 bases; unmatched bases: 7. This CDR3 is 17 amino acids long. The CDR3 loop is CASSLGLAGGPRETQYF. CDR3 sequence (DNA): TGTGCCAGCAGCTTAGGGCTAGCGGGGGGGCCTCGAGAGACCCAGTACTTC.

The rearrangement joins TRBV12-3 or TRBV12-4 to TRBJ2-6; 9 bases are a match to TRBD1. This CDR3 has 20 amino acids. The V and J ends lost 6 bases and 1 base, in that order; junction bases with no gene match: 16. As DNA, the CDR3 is TGTGCCAGCAGCCCTCGACAGGGGGTCAGCACCACATCTGGGGCCAACGTCCTGACTTTC. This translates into CASSPRQGVSTTSGANVLTF.

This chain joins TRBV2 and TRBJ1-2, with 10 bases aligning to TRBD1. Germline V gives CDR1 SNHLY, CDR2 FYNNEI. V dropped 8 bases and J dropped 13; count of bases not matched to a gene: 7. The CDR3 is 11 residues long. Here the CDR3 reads CASLDRGFLTF. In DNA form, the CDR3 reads TGTGCCAGCCTGGACAGGGGGTTTCTCACCTTC.

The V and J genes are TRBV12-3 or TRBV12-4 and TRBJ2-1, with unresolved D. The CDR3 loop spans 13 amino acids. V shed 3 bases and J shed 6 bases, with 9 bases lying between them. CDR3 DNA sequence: TGTGCCAGCAGTTTGTCTAGATCCAATGAGCAGTTCTTC. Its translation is CASSLSRSNEQFF.

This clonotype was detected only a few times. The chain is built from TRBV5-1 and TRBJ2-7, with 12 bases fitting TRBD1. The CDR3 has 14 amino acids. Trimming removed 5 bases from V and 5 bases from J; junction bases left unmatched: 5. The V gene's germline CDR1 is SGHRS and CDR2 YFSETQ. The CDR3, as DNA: TGCGCCAGCAGTTCCGGGACAGGGGGCAACGAGCAGTACGTC. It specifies CASSSGTGGNEQYV.

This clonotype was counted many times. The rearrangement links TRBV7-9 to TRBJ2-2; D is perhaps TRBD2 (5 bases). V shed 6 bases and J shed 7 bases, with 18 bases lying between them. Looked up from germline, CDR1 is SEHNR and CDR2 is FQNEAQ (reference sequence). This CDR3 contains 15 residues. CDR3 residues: CASREVSPGYGELFF. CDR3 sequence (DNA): TGTGCCAGCAGGGAGGTATCCCCGGGGTACGGGGAGCTGTTTTTT.

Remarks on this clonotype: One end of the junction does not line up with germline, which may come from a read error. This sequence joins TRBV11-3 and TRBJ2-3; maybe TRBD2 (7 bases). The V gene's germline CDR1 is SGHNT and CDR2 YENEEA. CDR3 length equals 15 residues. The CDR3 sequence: CASSLEAGGLDMQYF. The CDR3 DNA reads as TGTGCCAGCAGCTTAGAGGCCGGGGGGCTAGATATGCAGTATTTT.

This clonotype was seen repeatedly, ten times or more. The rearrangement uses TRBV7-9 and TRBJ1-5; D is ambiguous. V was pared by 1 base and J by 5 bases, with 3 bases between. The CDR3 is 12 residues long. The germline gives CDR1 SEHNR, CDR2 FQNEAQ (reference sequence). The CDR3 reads CASSLVDQPQHF. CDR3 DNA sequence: TGTGCCAGCAGCTTAGTCGATCAGCCCCAGCATTTT.